The sequence of this T cell receptor beta chain was determined in a study of Graves' ophthalmopathy and Graves' hyperthyroidism. This clonotype was picked up many times. The antigen remains undetermined. General study points: The majority of expanded thyroid clonotypes above 0.001 frequency also occurred in blood. Sensitivity of roughly 64% and specificity of less than 75% were achieved by the model that predicted ophthalmopathy progression. Stable hyperthyroidism and ophthalmopathy were told apart by a 13-signature model, which achieved about 88% sensitivity and more than 75% specificity.

CDR3 length equals 15 residues. The germline V and J ends were trimmed by 5 bases and 5 bases, with 18 bases remaining between them. Germline CDR1 reads MNHNS; CDR2 reads SASEGT. RNA transcripts provided the template for amplifying TCR beta CDR3 regions. Second-round multiplex PCR came after a first-round RT-PCR that employed HTBI primers. A single record per CDR3 protein comes from TCRdb applying MiXCR to the multiplex PCR reads. The sample lists 620,000 or so distinct CDR3 sequences; 22% were seen once. Sequencing was carried out using peripheral blood. The receptor was isolated from a young woman with stable Graves' hyperthyroidism. Some clones in this sample may be carry-over from other donors' samples. The chain recombines TRBV6-1 with TRBJ1-2; a possible D gene is TRBD1 (5 bases). Here the CDR3 reads CASSPPGLREYGYTF. DNA of the CDR3: TGTGCCAGCAGTCCTCCGGGTCTCAGGGAATATGGCTACACCTTC.